This TCR beta chain originates from a study of T cells in Graves' hyperthyroidism and ophthalmopathy. The study's findings and limits: Blood also carried most thyroid clonotypes expanded above 0.001. Ophthalmopathy onset followed model prediction by a median approximately 6.2 months.

In regard to this clonotype: Its matching antigen is unknown.

The germline gives CDR1 SEHNR, CDR2 FQNEAQ (reference sequence). With 5 bases clipped from V and 4 bases from J, the junction kept 13 bases outside the gene matches. CDR3 length: 16 residues. The investigators amplified TCR beta CDR3 regions from RNA transcripts. The HTBI primer set served for first-round RT-PCR of the TCR CDR3. TCRdb reprocessed the multiplex PCR reads via MiXCR and lists one record per CDR3 protein. This sample has over 650,000 distinct CDR3 sequences, with just under 45% found just once. This sequence was found in an adult man with Graves' disease, either hyperthyroidism or ophthalmopathy (not recorded which). The chain links TRBV7-9 to TRBJ1-2; the match to TRBD1 covers 7 bases. Input material: peripheral blood or thyroid tissue (not recorded which). The CDR3 loop is CASSKGQGGGSYGYTF. The CDR3 nucleotides read TGTGCCAGCAGCAAGGGGCAAGGGGGCGGGTCCTATGGCTACACCTTC.